These 14 T cell receptor beta chains came from one sample sequenced in a study of cytomegalovirus exposure and HLA in healthy donors. In the PCR, 60 Vbeta and 13 Jbeta primers were used. Method: immunoSEQ multiplex PCR; TCRdb's copy keeps in-frame clones and lacks some. The sample carries about 160,000 clones, around 72% recorded once. Sequencing was performed on PBMCs. These receptors were collected from a middle-aged man in good health and CMV-seropositive.

On this clone itself: A junction boundary mismatches the germline segment, possibly from a read error. The V call is TRBV2, the J call TRBJ2-5; D remains ambiguous. The CDR3 loop spans 12 amino acids. The germline gives CDR1 SNHLY, CDR2 FYNNEI. In DNA, the CDR3 is TGTGCCAGCAGTGAAGCCCCAGCGAAACCCAACTTC. Its translation is CASSEAPAKPNF.

This clone was counted only a few times. The rearrangement uses TRBV19 and TRBJ1-5, with a possible D match to TRBD1 (5 bases). The CDR3 is 13 residues long. Trimming took 5 bases from V and 4 from J, leaving 9 bases between them. In germline, CDR1 is LNHDA, CDR2 SQIVND (reference sequence). For the CDR3, the DNA is TGTGCCAGTAGTTGGGCAGGGAATCAGCCCCAGCATTTT. Translation: CASSWAGNQPQHF.

This clone was recorded a few times. Other DNA sequences of this sample code for an identical CDR3. This chain links TRBV5-8 with TRBJ2-3; 7 bases match TRBD1. This CDR3 has 15 residues. Germline V gene sequence: CDR1 SGHTS, CDR2 YDEGEE. Germline trimming cut 3 bases from V and 6 bases from J; bases unmatched to any gene: 10. CDR3 nucleotide sequence: TGTGCCAGCAGCTGGAAGGACAGGTTCATGGATACGCAGTATTTT. It translates to CASSWKDRFMDTQYF.

The chain is built from TRBV18 and TRBJ1-2; a possible D gene is TRBD1 (5 bases). Looked up from germline, CDR1 is KGHSH and CDR2 is LQKENI. This CDR3 is 14 amino acids long. V was pared by 4 bases and J by 4 bases, with 13 bases between. The CDR3 coding sequence is TGTGCCAGCTCACGGGACGGGAGTTCCTATGGCTACACCTTC. This sequence encodes CASSRDGSSYGYTF.

The chain couples TRBV7-8 to TRBJ1-5; D uncertain. Germline CDR1 and CDR2: SGHVS and FQNEAQ. The CDR3 has 15 residues. V was shortened by 5 bases and J by 0 bases, with 11 bases between the two germline ends. CDR3 nucleotide sequence: TGTGCCAGCAGCCCCGGGGTCCTTAGCAATCAGCCCCAGCATTTT. The encoded protein is CASSPGVLSNQPQHF.

The chain recombines TRBV19 with TRBJ2-3, with 8 bases that match TRBD2. Germline V gene lookup returns CDR1 LNHDA and CDR2 SQIVND (reference sequence). This CDR3 spans 13 amino acids. The chain's CDR3 is CATALAEEDTQYF. DNA of the CDR3: TGTGCTACGGCACTAGCGGAGGAAGATACGCAGTATTTT.

V is TRBV10-1 and J is TRBJ2-3; 8 nucleotides match TRBD2. From germline, CDR1 is WNHNN and CDR2 SYGVQD (reference sequence). This CDR3 is 13 amino acids long. DNA of the CDR3: TGCTCCCTAGAATCGGGGGGGGTAGATACGCAGTATTTT. It codes for CSLESGGVDTQYF.

This sequence joins TRBV4-3 and TRBJ2-2; 8 positions agree with TRBD2. V lost 0 bases to trimming and J lost 4 bases; unmatched junction nucleotides: 7. The CDR3 consists of 17 residues. Germline loops: CDR1 LGHNA, CDR2 YSLEER. CDR3 bases: TGCGCCAGCAGCCAAGAATTGGGTAGCGGGGTCACCGGGGAGCTGTTTTTT. This sequence encodes CASSQELGSGVTGELFF.

This clone was recorded a few times. V usage is TRBV7-9 and J usage is TRBJ1-1; unclear D gene. Germline V gene lookup returns CDR1 SEHNR and CDR2 FQNEAQ (reference sequence). V lost 1 base to trimming and J lost 9 bases, with 21 bases between them. The CDR3 spans 16 residues. The CDR3 DNA is TGTGCCAGCAGCTTAGATTGGGAATATAAGACTAATCAAGCTTTCTTT. It translates to CASSLDWEYKTNQAFF. The variable domain in full, with the rest retrieved from reference TRBV7-9 and TRBJ1-1, is DTGVSQNPRHKITKRGQNVTFRCDPISEHNRLYWYRQTLGQGPEFLTYFQNEAQLEKSRLLSDRFSAERPKGSFSTLEIQRTEQGDSAMYLCASSLDWEYKTNQAFFGQGTRLTVV.

The rearrangement uses TRBV14 and TRBJ1-1; D remains ambiguous. From germline, CDR1 is SGHDN and CDR2 FVKESK. CDR3 size: 17 residues. V lost 1 base to trimming and J lost 5 bases, with 20 bases between them. The CDR3, as DNA: TGTGCCAGCAGCCAAGTACCTATACCCGCCTCATCGACTGAAGCTTTCTTT. Residues: CASSQVPIPASSTEAFF.

The chain combines TRBV4-3 with TRBJ2-3; 7 nucleotides line up with TRBD2. This CDR3 spans 20 amino acids. CDR1 LGHNA and CDR2 YSLEER come from the germline V gene. Trimming took 0 bases from V and 3 from J; bases not matched to a gene: 18. The CDR3 DNA reads TGCGCCAGCAGCCAAGATCCCTCCTTCCTCACCAGCGGGGCTACAGATACGCAGTATTTT. As protein: CASSQDPSFLTSGATDTQYF.

The chain joins TRBV5-1 to TRBJ1-2, with 9 positions matching TRBD1. J lost 8 bases, V lost 4 bases, and 12 bases had no gene match. The CDR3 runs 15 residues. CDR1 and CDR2 from the germline V gene are SGHRS and YFSETQ. This CDR3 is CASSANTGTGLGYTF. CDR3 nucleotide sequence: TGCGCCAGCAGCGCCAATACCGGGACAGGGCTCGGCTACACCTTC.

The rearrangement links TRBV21-1 to TRBJ2-3; no DNA check was done on the table's D call, TRBD1. TRBV21-1 represents a pseudogene. This CDR3 is 18 amino acids long. In DNA, the CDR3 is TGTGCCAGCAGCAAGGGGTTGGGTCGGCAGGGGGGAGCAGATACGCAGTATTTT. Amino acids: CASSKGLGRQGGADTQYF.

The chain recombines TRBV14 with TRBJ2-1; a weak D match, TRBD2 (6 bases). Germline V gives CDR1 SGHDN, CDR2 FVKESK. The CDR3 consists of 15 residues. V shed 0 bases and J shed 7 bases, with 13 bases lying between them. CDR3 in DNA: TGTGCCAGCAGCCAAGAGGGCGGGGCGAGGAATGAGCAGTTCTTC. This gives the protein CASSQEGGARNEQFF.